Listed below are T cell receptor beta chains from one sample, sequenced in a study of blood T cell repertoires in COVID-19. Data came from immunoSEQ multiplex PCR; TCRdb stores just in-frame clones and leaves some out. The sample includes 130,000 to 150,000 clones, 88% of them seen just once. Sequenced material: peripheral blood. The source of these receptors is a man over 45 with active or convalescent COVID-19. Each CDR3 is given with its conserved first and last residue. A D gene is named only where the DNA matches it firmly. Clone size appears in some rows only: once, few, many, or a class for an expanded clone.

v_gene	j_gene	abundance	d_gene	CDR3nt	CDR3aa
TRBV2	TRBJ2-5	-	-	TGTGCCAGCAGTGTGGGCAGACCCAAAGAGACCCAGTACTTC	CASSVGRPKETQYF
TRBV6-5	TRBJ1-1	-	TRBD1	TGTGCCAGCAGTTACACCGGACAGGGGGCTGAAGCTTTCTTT	CASSYTGQGAEAFF
TRBV7-8	TRBJ2-3	-	TRBD2	TGTGCCAGCAGCTCCTCTAGACTAGCGGGAGGAGGAGATACGCAGTATTTT	CASSSSRLAGGGDTQYF
TRBV6-5	TRBJ1-3	-	-	TGTGCCAGCAGTTACTCGAAGGCAGGGTGGGGAAACACCATATATTTT	CASSYSKAGWGNTIYF
TRBV28	TRBJ1-5	-	-	TGTGCCAGCAGTTTATACAGGGTGGGGAGCAATCAGCCCCAGCATTTT	CASSLYRVGSNQPQHF
TRBV4-2	TRBJ1-4	-	TRBD1	TGTGCCAGCAGGCCGGGACAGGGGCGTGCAACTAATGAAAAACTGTTTTTT	CASRPGQGRATNEKLFF
TRBV7-6	TRBJ2-7	-	TRBD2	TGTGCCAGCAGCGCCGGGACTAGTATCTCCTACGAGCAGTACTTC	CASSAGTSISYEQYF
TRBV6-6	TRBJ2-1	-	TRBD2	TGTGCCAGCAGTTACTCGTGGTCTAGCGGGGGCAATGAGCAGTTCTTC	CASSYSWSSGGNEQFF
TRBV27	TRBJ2-3	once	-	TGTGCCAGCAGTCCCTCCACAGATACGCAGTATTTT	CASSPSTDTQYF
TRBV9	TRBJ2-5	-	TRBD1	TGTGCCAGCAGCGTAGGGGACAGGGGGTACCAAGAGACCCAGTACTTC	CASSVGDRGYQETQYF
TRBV3-1/TRBV3-2	TRBJ1-2	-	TRBD1	TGTGCCAGCAGCTCACAGGGGGCTGGTGGCTACACCTTC	CASSSQGAGGYTF
TRBV27	TRBJ1-6	-	-	TGTGCCAGCAGTTTATCGGCCTACAGCTCCTATAATTCACCCCTCCACTTT	CASSLSAYSSYNSPLHF
TRBV12-3/TRBV12-4	TRBJ1-1	once	-	TGTGCCAGCAGTTTAGGTATGAACACTGAAGCTTTCTTT	CASSLGMNTEAFF
TRBV12-5	TRBJ2-7	-	-	TGTGCTAGTGGTCCCAGGATTTCCTACGAGCAGTACTTC	CASGPRISYEQYF
TRBV3-1/TRBV3-2	TRBJ2-1	-	TRBD2	TGTGCCAGCAGCCGCCCTTCTAGCGGGAGGGCCCAGTTCTTC	CASSRPSSGRAQFF
TRBV6-2/TRBV6-3	TRBJ2-4	-	TRBD2	TGTGCCAGCAGTTACTCTCCGGGGCGGGAGGGCCTCCCCAAAAACATTCAGTACTTC	CASSYSPGREGLPKNIQYF
TRBV28	TRBJ1-5	once	TRBD1	TGTGCCAGCAGTTTCGGGGACAGGGCGGGGAATCAGCCCCAGCATTTT	CASSFGDRAGNQPQHF
TRBV28	TRBJ2-5	-	TRBD1	TGTGCCAGCAGTTCAGAGACAGGGCTGGTGGAGACCCAGTACTTC	CASSSETGLVETQYF
TRBV24-1	TRBJ2-7	-	TRBD2	TGTGCCACCAAGCTAGCGGGAGGGCCTTCCTACGAGCAGTACTTC	CATKLAGGPSYEQYF
TRBV7-3	TRBJ2-5	-	-	TGTGCCAGCAGCTTGAGAAAGGGGGTAAAAGAGACCCAGTACTTC	CASSLRKGVKETQYF
TRBV28	TRBJ1-4	-	-	TGTGCCAGCAGATCCGGGACATATAATGAAAAACTGTTTTTT	CASRSGTYNEKLFF
TRBV29-1	TRBJ2-5	-	-	TGCAGCGTTGACGAGCGGACCCAAGAGACCCAGTACTTC	CSVDERTQETQYF
TRBV28	TRBJ1-6	few	TRBD1	TGTGCCAGCATACTGACCGGGACAGATAATTCACCCCTCCACTTT	CASILTGTDNSPLHF
TRBV4-1	TRBJ2-3	-	-	TGCGCCAGCAGCCCAGCCCCCAGGGTGGCAGATACGCAGTATTTT	CASSPAPRVADTQYF
TRBV19	TRBJ1-4	-	-	TGTGCCAGTAGTTCTACGACGGGTGCAACTAATGAAAAACTGTTTTTT	CASSSTTGATNEKLFF
TRBV5-6	TRBJ2-5	-	TRBD1	TGTGCCAGCAGCTTATATAGGACAGGGGGGGAGACCCAGTACTTC	CASSLYRTGGETQYF
TRBV7-9	TRBJ2-7	-	-	TGTGCCAGCAGCCCGAGGCCCTACGAGCAGTACTTC	CASSPRPYEQYF
TRBV7-9	TRBJ1-3	-	-	TGTGCCAGCAGCTTACAGGGCCGCATTCCTGGAAACACCATATATTTT	CASSLQGRIPGNTIYF
TRBV7-9	TRBJ1-2	-	-	TGTGCCAGCAGCTTAGGACAGGCAGAGAGTATCGGTGGCTACACCTTC	CASSLGQAESIGGYTF